The 32 T cell receptor beta chains given below trace back to one sample, sequenced in a study of blood T cells in healthy people across ages. A second PCR of roughly 7 to 11 cycles used a sample-barcoded 5' primer and a J-beta primer mix. TCRdb redid the calling of the 5' RACE reads with MiXCR, one entry per CDR3 protein. This sample has around 1,500,000 distinct CDR3 sequences, with 28% found just once. Sequenced material: blood. All receptors come from a woman in her thirties in good health.

This clonotype has just a few counts. The chain combines TRBV7-2 with TRBJ2-7; D perhaps matches TRBD2 (6 bases). V lost 0 bases to trimming and J lost 4 bases, with 13 bases between them. Germline CDR1 and CDR2: SGHTA and FQGNSA. The CDR3 is made up of 15 amino acids. The CDR3 loop is CASSLAGGVGYEQYF. In DNA, the CDR3 is TGTGCCAGCAGCTTAGCCGGCGGGGTCGGGTACGAGCAGTACTTC.

The V gene is TRBV7-2, the J gene TRBJ2-3, with unresolved D. The CDR3 totals 14 residues. Trimming left V 5 bases short and J 4 bases short, with 13 bases between. Germline CDR1 is SGHTA and CDR2 is FQGNSA. This CDR3 reads CASSPTNQADTQYF. As DNA, the CDR3 is TGTGCCAGCAGCCCCACGAACCAGGCAGATACGCAGTATTTT.

This chain's CDR3 is CASSTTLYGYTF. The CDR3 nucleotides read TGTGCCAGTAGTACGACGCTCTATGGCTACACCTTC. The genes are TRBV19 and TRBJ1-2; D remains ambiguous. There are 12 residues in the CDR3. The V and J ends lost 4 bases and 4 bases respectively, with 7 bases between them. In germline, CDR1 is LNHDA, CDR2 SQIVND (reference sequence). The entire variable domain, with the rest obtained from reference TRBV19 and TRBJ1-2, is as follows: DGGITQSPKYLFRKEGQNVTLSCEQNLNHDAMYWYRQDPGQGLRLIYYSQIVNDFQKGDIAEGYSVSREKKESFPLTVTSAQKNPTAFYLCASSTTLYGYTFGSGTRLTVV.

This clonotype was found a few times. The gene calls are TRBV24-1 and TRBJ2-1; perhaps TRBD2 as D (7 bases). There are 15 residues in the CDR3. Germline loops: CDR1 KGHDR, CDR2 SFDVKD. Trimming shortened V by 5 bases and J by 8 bases, and 18 bases separated the two germline ends. CDR3 protein: CATSGAGGRIDEQFF. The DNA of the CDR3 is TGTGCCACCAGTGGAGCCGGGGGGCGGATAGATGAGCAGTTCTTC.

There are a few counts of this clonotype. The rearrangement links TRBV2 to TRBJ2-1, with D hard to call. Germline values: CDR1 SNHLY, CDR2 FYNNEI. This CDR3 has 15 amino acids. The germline V and J ends were trimmed by 2 bases and 0 bases, with 8 bases remaining between them. Written as DNA, the CDR3 is TGTGCCAGCAGTGAACGACTCTCCTCCTACAATGAGCAGTTCTTC. Protein sequence: CASSERLSSYNEQFF.

The chain has TRBV12-3 or TRBV12-4 and TRBJ2-3, with D unresolved. The CDR3 contains 15 residues. Trimming removed 6 bases at V and 4 bases at J, with 17 bases between. CDR3 bases: TGTGCCAGCAGCCCAGCACAAGTCGCTTCAGATACGCAGTATTTT. Its protein is CASSPAQVASDTQYF.

On this clonotype itself: This may stem from a read error, because a much larger clone lies one nucleotide away. This chain joins TRBV5-1 and TRBJ1-4; D might be TRBD1 (6 bases). This CDR3 is built from 14 residues. Germline CDR1 reads SGHRS; CDR2 reads YFSETQ. CDR3 DNA sequence: TGCGCCAGCAGCTTGGGGACAGACAATGAAAGACTGTTTTTT. This codes for CASSLGTDNERLFF.

This clonotype was counted a few times. The rearrangement links TRBV5-1 to TRBJ2-5, with TRBD1 matching 9 bases. Germline assignment: CDR1 SGHRS and CDR2 YFSETQ. This CDR3 has 16 amino acids. The J segment lost 4 bases and the V segment lost 0 bases, leaving 7 bases of the junction unmatched. CDR3 loop: CASSLGQGGQGETQYF. The CDR3 coding sequence is TGCGCCAGCAGCTTGGGACAGGGGGGTCAGGGAGAGACCCAGTACTTC. Supplemented by reference TRBV5-1 and TRBJ2-5, the full variable domain reads KAGVTQTPRYLIKTRGQQVTLSCSPISGHRSVSWYQQTPGQGLQFLFEYFSETQRNKGNFPGRFSGRQFSNSRSEMNVSTLELGDSALYLCASSLGQGGQGETQYFGPGTRLLVL.

V gene TRBV5-5 combines with J gene TRBJ2-1; D gene ambiguous. Germline V lookup: CDR1 SGHKS, CDR2 YYEKEE (reference sequence). The CDR3 length is 11 residues. The ends were cut back, 4 bases at V and 15 bases at J, with 14 bases in the middle. CDR3 DNA sequence: TGTGCCAGCAGCCCCCGGTCCGATCTGTTCTTC. This translates into CASSPRSDLFF. The full variable domain, its missing parts supplied by reference TRBV5-5 and TRBJ2-1, is DAGVTQSPTHLIKTRGQQVTLRCSPISGHKSVSWYQQVLGQGPQFIFQYYEKEERGRGNFPDRFSARQFPNYSSELNVNALLLGDSALYLCASSPRSDLFFGPGTRLTVL.

The chain is built from TRBV28 and TRBJ1-5, with a tentative D call TRBD1 (5 bases). V was clipped by 2 bases and J by 8 bases, with 7 bases between them. The CDR3 has 12 amino acids. CDR1 and CDR2 (germline): MDHEN, SYDVKM. CDR3 DNA sequence: TGTGCCAGCAGTTTAAGGGGCAAGCCCCAGCATTTT. This sequence encodes CASSLRGKPQHF.

This clonotype was counted many times. The chain joins TRBV29-1 to TRBJ2-1, with no clear D. This CDR3 has 10 residues. The V end lost 6 bases, the J end lost 8 bases, and 8 bases lay between the germline ends. CDR1 and CDR2 from the germline V gene are SQVTM and ANQGSEA. In DNA, the CDR3 is TGCAGCGTCCCCGGTTATGAGCAGTTCTTC. Amino acids: CSVPGYEQFF.

This clonotype has more than one count but fewer than ten. The rearrangement links TRBV14 to TRBJ2-1; no firm D call. Trimming stripped 5 bases from V and 9 bases from J, with 14 bases between. The CDR3 runs to 13 residues. Germline V gives CDR1 SGHDN, CDR2 FVKESK. CDR3 in DNA: TGTGCCAGCAGCTCCCGGCACTTCGGTGAGCAGTTCTTC. It is translated as CASSSRHFGEQFF.

The chain uses TRBV7-2 and TRBJ1-1; D remains ambiguous. Germline-derived CDR1 and CDR2 are SGHTA and FQGNSA. V was clipped by 7 bases and J by 0 bases, with 9 bases between them. There are 13 residues in the CDR3. CDR3 in DNA: TGTGCCAGCACCAATGGGGTGAACACTGAAGCTTTCTTT. This encodes CASTNGVNTEAFF.

The chain joins TRBV5-1 to TRBJ1-6, with D possibly TRBD1 on 5 matching bases. The V and J ends lost 0 bases and 7 bases respectively, with 11 bases between them. The CDR3 is made up of 15 amino acids. Germline CDR1 and CDR2: SGHRS and YFSETQ. The chain's CDR3 is CASSLVGTVNSPLHF. CDR3 sequence (DNA): TGCGCCAGCAGCTTGGTAGGGACGGTGAATTCACCCCTCCACTTT.

The genes are TRBV5-5 and TRBJ1-1, with D unresolved. The V and J ends lost 2 bases and 4 bases respectively, with 15 bases between them. The CDR3 totals 15 residues. Looked up from germline, CDR1 is SGHKS and CDR2 is YYEKEE (reference sequence). CDR3 protein: CASSLYHALSTEAFF. In DNA, the CDR3 is TGTGCCAGCAGCTTATATCACGCGTTGAGCACTGAAGCTTTCTTT.

V and J are TRBV14 and TRBJ2-1, with D perhaps TRBD2 (6 bases). Germline V gives CDR1 SGHDN, CDR2 FVKESK. This CDR3 is built from 15 residues. Deletions cut 4 bases from V and 3 bases from J, with 13 bases between. CDR3 sequence: CASSPRENGYNEQFF. CDR3 in DNA: TGTGCCAGCAGCCCCCGGGAGAATGGCTACAATGAGCAGTTCTTC.

The gene calls are TRBV11-2 and TRBJ2-5; 7 nucleotides match TRBD1. Germline CDR1 reads SGHAT; CDR2 reads FQNNGV. The CDR3 has 13 amino acids. V was pared by 6 bases and J by 11 bases, with 12 bases of the junction left unmatched. In DNA, the CDR3 is TGTGCCAGCAGTAGGACAGGTGCCTCAGAGCAGTACTTC. It codes for CASSRTGASEQYF. Variable domain in full (rest from reference TRBV11-2 and TRBJ2-5): EAGVAQSPRYKIIEKRQSVAFWCNPISGHATLYWYQQILGQGPKLLIQFQNNGVVDDSQLPKDRFSAERLKGVDSTLKIQPAKLEDSAVYLCASSRTGASEQYFGPGTRLLVL.

This clonotype was observed a few times. Here the CDR3 DNA reads TGTGCCAGCAGCTCTCAATCCGGGTCCCGGTTTCGAGATACGCAGTATTTT. Translated, it gives CASSSQSGSRFRDTQYF. V is TRBV7-2 and J is TRBJ2-3; D ambiguous. The CDR3 is 17 amino acids. V was pared by 4 bases and J by 5 bases, with 22 bases between. Germline values: CDR1 SGHTA, CDR2 FQGNSA.

The chain carries TRBV10-3 and TRBJ1-2; D perhaps matches TRBD1 (6 bases). The CDR3 spans 14 residues. The germline V gene encodes CDR1 ENHRY and CDR2 SYGVKD. V gave up 5 bases and J gave up 5 bases, with 15 bases separating them. This chain's CDR3 is CAISNGGEGYGYTF. The CDR3 DNA reads as TGTGCCATCAGTAATGGGGGCGAAGGATATGGCTACACCTTC.

V is TRBV30 and J is TRBJ2-5, with 13 bases lining up with TRBD2. Germline-derived CDR1 and CDR2 are GTSNPN and SVGIG (reference sequence). Germline trimming cut 5 bases from V and 5 bases from J; bases unmatched to any gene: 5. The CDR3 length is 14 residues. Written as DNA, the CDR3 is TGTGCCTGGTCCAGACTAGCGGGAGGCGAGACCCAGTACTTC. This gives the protein CAWSRLAGGETQYF.

As for this clonotype: One end of the junction varies from germline; a read error may be responsible. The V gene is TRBV20-1, the J gene TRBJ1-2; 9 bases are shared with TRBD1. This CDR3 region has 13 residues. Looked up from germline, CDR1 is DFQATT and CDR2 is SNEGSKA (reference sequence). The CDR3 region is CSAGTGTNYGCTF. Written as DNA, the CDR3 is TGCAGTGCTGGGACAGGGACGAACTATGGCTGCACCTTC.

The chain is built from TRBV28 and TRBJ2-7, with 8 bases identical to TRBD2. After removal of 7 bases from V and 0 bases from J, the junction contained 5 bases not matched to a gene. Germline CDR1 reads MDHEN; CDR2 reads SYDVKM. CDR3 length equals 14 residues. The CDR3 loop is CASTDGTSSYEQYF. The CDR3 DNA sequence: TGTGCCAGCACCGACGGGACTAGCTCCTACGAGCAGTACTTC.

A few counts support this clonotype. The CDR3 here is CASSLGTSVQHEQYF. The CDR3 DNA follows: TGCGCCAGCAGCCTCGGGACTAGCGTACAGCACGAGCAGTACTTC. The rearrangement uses TRBV5-1 and TRBJ2-7, with 10 bases fitting TRBD2. Trimming took 4 bases from V and 5 from J; bases not matched to a gene: 9. The V gene's germline CDR1 is SGHRS and CDR2 YFSETQ. The CDR3 length is 15 residues.

This clonotype was seen more than once but under ten times. The chain links TRBV10-3 to TRBJ1-2; D remains unclear. From germline, CDR1 is ENHRY and CDR2 SYGVKD. This CDR3 has 15 amino acids. V lost 0 bases and J lost 8, with 16 bases in between. CDR3: CAISESLASLEGYTF. The CDR3 DNA is TGTGCCATCAGTGAGTCGCTTGCCTCCCTAGAGGGCTACACCTTC.

In its sample, this clonotype was seen a few times. The rearrangement uses TRBV29-1 and TRBJ2-5; no clear D gene. The CDR3 extends over 11 amino acids. V was pared by 7 bases and J by 2 bases, with 8 bases between. Germline CDR1 is SQVTM and CDR2 is ANQGSEA. Written as DNA, the CDR3 is TGCAGCGGAGACAAACAAGAGACCCAGTACTTC. Translation: CSGDKQETQYF.

As for this clonotype: A much larger clone differs from this one at a single base, so this may be a read error. J is TRBJ2-5 and V is TRBV10-2; D is unresolved. The V end was cut by 6 bases, the J end by 3 bases, with 8 bases between. This CDR3 spans 12 amino acids. Looked up from germline, CDR1 is WSHSY and CDR2 is SAAADI. CDR3 sequence: CASRDPEETQYF. The CDR3 nucleotides are TGCGCCAGCAGGGACCCAGAAGAGACCCAGTACTTC.

The CDR3 region is CASSYQRTYEQYF. The CDR3 DNA reads as TGTGCCAGCAGTTACCAGCGGACCTACGAGCAGTACTTC. This chain uses TRBV6-2 or TRBV6-3 with TRBJ2-7, with a possible D match to TRBD2 (5 bases). Germline lookup yields CDR1 MNHEY and CDR2 SVGEGT. V shed 2 bases and J shed 2 bases, with 7 bases lying between them. The CDR3 has 13 residues.

This chain uses TRBV28 with TRBJ2-7; 9 bases are shared with TRBD1. Trimming cost V 3 bases and J 13 bases; bases outside gene matches: 7. The CDR3 spans 12 residues. Germline V gene data show CDR1 as MDHEN and CDR2 as SYDVKM. The CDR3 DNA reads as TGTGCCAGCAGTTTGGGACAGGGATTTGACTACTTC. Its translation is CASSLGQGFDYF. The full variable domain, its missing parts supplied by reference TRBV28 and TRBJ2-7, is DVKVTQSSRYLVKRTGEKVFLECVQDMDHENMFWYRQDPGLGLRLIYFSYDVKMKEKGDIPEGYSVSREKKERFSLILESASTNQTSMYLCASSLGQGFDYFGPGTRLTVT.

The chain combines TRBV3-1 with TRBJ2-1, with D tentatively TRBD1 (7 bases). The germline CDR1 and CDR2 sequences are LGHDT and YNNKEL (reference sequence). This CDR3 spans 15 amino acids. V was shortened by 6 bases and J by 6 bases, with 18 bases between the two germline ends. CDR3 in amino acids: CASRRDRAGPNEQFF. CDR3 nucleotide sequence: TGTGCCAGCAGGCGGGACAGAGCGGGCCCCAATGAGCAGTTCTTC.

The V call is TRBV6-4, the J call TRBJ1-1; TRBD1 matches 7 bases. The CDR3 spans 13 residues. The V segment lost 6 bases and the J segment 1 base; nucleotides outside the gene matches: 2. The V gene's germline CDR1 is MRHNA and CDR2 SNTAGT. CDR3 amino acids: CASRDRRNTEAFF. CDR3 nucleotide sequence: TGTGCCAGCAGGGACAGGAGGAACACTGAAGCTTTCTTT.

This clonotype has more than one count but fewer than ten. This rearrangement joins TRBV4-1 to TRBJ1-2; 7 bases align to TRBD1. The germline V gene encodes CDR1 MGHRA and CDR2 YSYEKL. Germline trimming cut 3 bases from V and 4 bases from J; bases unmatched to any gene: 8. The CDR3 extends over 15 amino acids. The CDR3 is CASSQTPGQTYGYTF. The DNA for the CDR3 is TGCGCCAGCAGCCAGACACCGGGACAGACCTATGGCTACACCTTC.

This clonotype was seen only once. The chain joins TRBV18 to TRBJ1-1; no clear D. Germline V gives CDR1 KGHSH, CDR2 LQKENI. CDR3 length: 18 residues. The V and J ends lost 4 bases and 3 bases respectively, with 24 bases between them. CDR3 nucleotides: TGTGCCAGCTCACTACAAAGTATCCGGGGTCCTCAACACACTGAAGCTTTCTTT. Translated: CASSLQSIRGPQHTEAFF.